This T cell receptor beta chain is drawn from a study of T cell responses to AZD1222 COVID-19 vaccine. Study-wide results and caveats: Nearly half of spike-specific TCRs reportedly go after variant regions that carry no mutations. Repertoires were obtained solely post-peak T cell response.

Here immunoSEQ multiplex PCR was the method, and the copy in TCRdb shows in-frame clones only, minus some. The sample consists of about 140,000 clones, roughly 88% of them appearing once. About this clone: The antigen remains unidentified.

The CDR3 runs 15 residues. The junction had 1 base not matched to a gene; V was cut back by 3 bases and J by 1 base. Germline assignment: CDR1 MDHEN and CDR2 SYDVKM. The TCR originated in an adult who received the AZD1222 COVID-19 vaccine. The source material was peripheral blood, sampled 28 days after the second AZD1222 dose. The rearrangement uses TRBV28 and TRBJ2-3; the match to TRBD1 covers 10 bases. The CDR3 reads CASSFGQGGTDTQYF. The DNA for the CDR3 is TGTGCCAGCAGTTTCGGACAGGGGGGCACAGATACGCAGTATTTT.